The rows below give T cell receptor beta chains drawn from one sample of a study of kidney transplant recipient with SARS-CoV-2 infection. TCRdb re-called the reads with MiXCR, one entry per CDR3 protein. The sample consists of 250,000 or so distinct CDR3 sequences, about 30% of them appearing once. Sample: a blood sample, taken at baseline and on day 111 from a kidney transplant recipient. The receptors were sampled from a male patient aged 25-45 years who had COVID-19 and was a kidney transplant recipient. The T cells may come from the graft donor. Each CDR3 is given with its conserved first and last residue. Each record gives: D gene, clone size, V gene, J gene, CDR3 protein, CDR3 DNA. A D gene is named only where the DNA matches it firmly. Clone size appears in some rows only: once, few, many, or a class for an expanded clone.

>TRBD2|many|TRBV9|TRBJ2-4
CASSVASGSVNIQYF
TGTGCCAGCAGCGTAGCTAGCGGGAGTGTTAACATTCAGTACTTC
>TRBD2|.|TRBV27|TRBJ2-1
CANSDTVRGGSYNEQFF
TGTGCCAACAGTGATACGGTGCGGGGGGGGTCCTACAATGAGCAGTTCTTC
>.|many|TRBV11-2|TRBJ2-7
CASSFRAASRGEQYF
TGTGCCAGCAGCTTTCGGGCCGCGTCACGGGGCGAGCAGTACTTC
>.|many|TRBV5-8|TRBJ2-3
CASSPLDLTSTDTQYF
TGTGCCAGCAGCCCCTTGGACTTAACTAGCACAGATACGCAGTATTTT
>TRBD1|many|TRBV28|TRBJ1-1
CATASGGRAFF
TGTGCCACCGCATCAGGGGGCAGGGCTTTCTTT
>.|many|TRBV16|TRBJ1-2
CASSVSGVVRKTYGYTF
TGTGCCAGCAGCGTGTCTGGGGTCGTTAGAAAGACCTATGGCTACACCTTC
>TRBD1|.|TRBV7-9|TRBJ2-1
CASSLTGGAVEQFF
TGTGCCAGCAGCTTGACAGGGGGCGCGGTTGAGCAGTTCTTC
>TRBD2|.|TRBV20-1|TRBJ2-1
CSAPGWAGVGDGQFF
TGCAGTGCCCCCGGGTGGGCGGGAGTTGGCGATGGGCAGTTCTTC
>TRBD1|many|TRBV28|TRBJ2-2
CASSNRGTGELFF
TGTGCCAGCAGCAACAGGGGCACCGGGGAGCTGTTTTTT
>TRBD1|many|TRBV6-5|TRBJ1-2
CASSYGAGGDYGYTF
TGTGCCAGCAGTTACGGGGCAGGGGGCGACTATGGCTACACCTTC
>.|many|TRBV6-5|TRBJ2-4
CASSYSGSKNIQYF
TGTGCCAGCAGTTACTCGGGCTCCAAAAACATTCAGTACTTC
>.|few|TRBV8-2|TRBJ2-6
CGNRIRITQSRANVLTF
TGTGGCAACCGGATAAGGATAACACAAAGTCGGGCCAACGTCCTGACTTTC
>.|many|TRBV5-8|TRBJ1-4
CASSFGATNEKLFF
TGTGCCAGCAGCTTTGGGGCGACTAATGAAAAACTGTTTTTT
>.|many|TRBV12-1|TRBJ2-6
CASSKYTCIGQSRANVLTF
.
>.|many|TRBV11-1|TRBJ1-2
CASSRGDKAGKTYGYTF
TGTGCCAGCAGCCGCGGTGATAAGGCTGGAAAGACCTATGGCTACACCTTC
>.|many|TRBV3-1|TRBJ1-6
CASSQSKGLRSSPLHF
TGTGCCAGCAGCCAATCAAAAGGGTTGCGAAGTTCACCCCTCCACTTT
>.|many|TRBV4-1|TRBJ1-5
CASSQEPGRNQPQHF
TGCGCCAGCAGCCAAGAGCCGGGGCGCAATCAGCCCCAGCATTTT
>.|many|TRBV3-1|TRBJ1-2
CASSDEGTLRKTYGYTF
TGTGCCAGCAGCGACGAAGGCACCCTTCGAAAGACCTATGGCTACACCTTC
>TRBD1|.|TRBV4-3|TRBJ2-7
CASSQDMGQGDRQYF
TGCGCCAGCAGCCAAGATATGGGACAGGGGGACCGGCAGTACTTC
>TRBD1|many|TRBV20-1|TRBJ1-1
CSARGQGGTEAFF
TGCAGTGCTAGGGGACAGGGTGGCACTGAAGCTTTCTTT
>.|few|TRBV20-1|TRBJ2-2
CSARVPGKDTGELFF
TGCAGTGCTAGAGTGCCAGGGAAGGACACCGGGGAGCTGTTTTTT
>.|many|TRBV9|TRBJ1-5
CASSVDGLGNQPQHF
TGTGCCAGCAGCGTAGACGGGTTGGGCAATCAGCCCCAGCATTTT
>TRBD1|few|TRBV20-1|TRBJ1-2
CSAIAGTAFYDYTF
TGCAGTGCTATCGCCGGGACAGCCTTCTATGACTACACCTTC
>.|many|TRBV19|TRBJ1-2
CASSGRWTNRKTYGYTF
TGTGCCAGTAGTGGCCGTTGGACAAATCGAAAGACCTATGGCTACACCTTC
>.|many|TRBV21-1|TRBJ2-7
CASSPRLAGYYEQYF
TGTGCCAGCAGCCCGCGACTAGCGGGATACTACGAGCAGTACTTC
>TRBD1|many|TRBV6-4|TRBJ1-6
CASSVTGDNSPLHF
TGTGCCAGCAGCGTGACAGGGGATAATTCACCCCTCCACTTT
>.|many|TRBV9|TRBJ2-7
CASSKVSDTYEEQYF
TGTGCCAGCAGCAAAGTGTCAGATACCTACGAGGAGCAGTACTTC
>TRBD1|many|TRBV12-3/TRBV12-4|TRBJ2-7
CASSPGQGSDEQYF
TGTGCCAGCAGTCCGGGACAGGGGTCCGACGAGCAGTACTTC
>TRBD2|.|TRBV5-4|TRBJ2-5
CASGTSGKGETQYF
TGTGCCAGCGGGACTAGCGGGAAGGGGGAGACCCAGTACTTC
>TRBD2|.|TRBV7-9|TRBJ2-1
CASSFQRESDEQFF
TGTGCCAGCAGCTTCCAGCGGGAGTCGGATGAGCAGTTCTTC
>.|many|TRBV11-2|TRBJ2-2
CASSPIQRNTGELFF
TGTGCCAGCAGCCCGATACAGCGGAACACCGGGGAGCTGTTTTTT
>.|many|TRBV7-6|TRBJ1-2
CASSRECESRKTYGYTF
TGTGCCAGCAGCCGAGAATGTGAATCTCGAAAGACCTATGGCTACACCTTC
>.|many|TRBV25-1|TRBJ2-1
CASRATVNEQFF
TGTGCCAGCCGAGCGACAGTCAATGAGCAGTTCTTC